This T cell receptor beta chain was captured by sequencing in a study of blood T cell repertoires in COVID-19. Across the study: COVID-19 samples from acute and convalescent phases originated in the United States, Italy and Spain. Sources were T cells, B-cell-depleted T cells, or PBMCs; the material itself was cDNA or gDNA.

Trimming stripped 0 bases from V and 3 bases from J, with 9 bases between. Germline CDR1 SGDLS, CDR2 YYNGEE. This CDR3 has 14 residues. As originally analysed: Reference gene primer amplification yielded estimated nucleated cell counts. Here immunoSEQ multiplex PCR was the method, and the copy in TCRdb shows in-frame clones only, minus some. Clonal size and the V and J genes are those of that table, whereas D and trimming came from the DNA. There are fewer than 85,000 clones in the sample; 65% to 90% occur only once, and approximately 6.9% lies in the top ten. The Seattle patients joined while their infection was active and were tracked longitudinally afterward.

The chain couples TRBV9 to TRBJ1-1; possibly TRBD1 for D (5 bases). Material: peripheral blood. This clonotype was sampled from a man aged 25-40 years with COVID-19, enrolled during active disease. The CDR3 DNA is TGTGCCAGCAGCGTAGATCCGGGGGACACTGAAGCTTTCTTT. Translating gives CASSVDPGDTEAFF.